This T cell receptor beta chain was recovered during a study of blood T cell repertoires in COVID-19. Study summary: Researchers got acute and convalescent COVID-19 samples from the United States, Italy and Spain. T cells, B-cell-depleted T cells, or PBMCs supplied cDNA or gDNA.

Germline CDR1 is SGHTA and CDR2 is FQGNSA. Trimming took 2 bases from V and 4 from J; bases not matched to a gene: 8. The CDR3 contains 16 residues. Original processing methods: For nucleated cells, counts were estimated from reference gene primer amplification. The repertoire was sequenced with immunoSEQ multiplex PCR; TCRdb's copy has only in-frame clones and lacks some. V and J calls and clone size are those listed in that table; D and trimming were worked out from the DNA. The data show 250,000 to 350,000 clones, with over 75% seen just once and approximately 7.8% held by the top ten. The chain is built from TRBV7-2 and TRBJ2-3; 8 bases are a match to TRBD2. The TCR comes from a woman aged 45-60 years who had recovered from COVID-19. Sequencing was performed on peripheral blood. CDR3 nucleotides: TGTGCCAGCAGCTTATACGAGCGGGAGAGAGCAGATACGCAGTATTTT. It translates to CASSLYERERADTQYF.